A single T cell receptor (beta chain) is shown here with its context. Random hexamers primed reverse transcription of 0.5 to 1 ug RNA. Each CDR3 protein gets one entry after TCRdb re-called the immunoSEQ multiplex PCR reads with MiXCR. The sample shows some 68,000 distinct CDR3 sequences, 90% to 95% of them seen only once. The data were obtained in a study of CD8 T cells in Susac syndrome. V was clipped by 4 bases and J by 2 bases, with 9 bases between them. CDR3 size: 15 residues. The V gene's germline CDR1 is LGHDT and CDR2 YNNKEL (reference sequence). The sample comprised CD4+ T cells from PBMCs. The rearrangement joins TRBV3-1 to TRBJ2-6; D assignment may be TRBD1 or TRBD2 (6 bases each). The clonotype comes from a human donor with Susac syndrome. The CDR3: CASSLRGPGANVLTF. The DNA of the CDR3 is TGTGCCAGCAGCCTCCGGGGGCCTGGGGCCAACGTCCTGACTTTC.